Below are 3 T cell receptor beta chains sequenced from a single sample in a study of radiotherapy plus CTLA-4 blockade in lung cancer. Using immunoSEQ multiplex PCR, the repertoire was profiled, and TCRdb retains in-frame clones only, with some absent. The sample lists tens of thousands of clones, roughly 73% occurring once. Sequenced here: peripheral blood, sampled from a patient treated with radiotherapy plus ipilimumab. The receptors originated from a human donor with non-small cell lung cancer who had stable disease on radiotherapy plus ipilimumab.

The chain couples TRBV27 to TRBJ2-1; 12 bases line up with TRBD2. The V gene end was trimmed by 5 bases and the J gene end by 4 bases; junction bases not matched to a gene: 9. CDR1 is MNHEY, CDR2 SMNVEV, per germline (reference sequence). The CDR3 runs to 17 residues. The CDR3 loop is CASSPRRLAGVYNEQFF. In DNA, the CDR3 is TGTGCCAGCAGTCCCCGGAGACTAGCGGGAGTATACAATGAGCAGTTCTTC.

The chain carries TRBV5-1 and TRBJ2-2, with D possibly being TRBD1 (6 bases). Trimming cost V 4 bases and J 6 bases, with 13 bases left between them. Germline CDR1 SGHRS, CDR2 YFSETQ. This CDR3 comprises 14 residues. The CDR3 reads CASSPITGSGELFF. CDR3 DNA sequence: TGCGCCAGCAGCCCCATAACAGGGTCCGGGGAGCTGTTTTTT. Combining the CDR3 with reference TRBV5-1 and TRBJ2-2 gives the whole variable domain KAGVTQTPRYLIKTRGQQVTLSCSPISGHRSVSWYQQTPGQGLQFLFEYFSETQRNKGNFPGRFSGRQFSNSRSEMNVSTLELGDSALYLCASSPITGSGELFFGEGSRLTVL.

The J gene is TRBJ1-5, the V gene TRBV6-4, with D unresolved. V lost 7 bases and J 0 bases, leaving 10 bases between the germline ends. Germline lookup yields CDR1 MRHNA and CDR2 SNTAGT. The CDR3 covers 14 residues. The CDR3 DNA reads TGTGCCAGCACTAGCCCTTATAGCAATCAGCCCCAGCATTTT. This codes for CASTSPYSNQPQHF.